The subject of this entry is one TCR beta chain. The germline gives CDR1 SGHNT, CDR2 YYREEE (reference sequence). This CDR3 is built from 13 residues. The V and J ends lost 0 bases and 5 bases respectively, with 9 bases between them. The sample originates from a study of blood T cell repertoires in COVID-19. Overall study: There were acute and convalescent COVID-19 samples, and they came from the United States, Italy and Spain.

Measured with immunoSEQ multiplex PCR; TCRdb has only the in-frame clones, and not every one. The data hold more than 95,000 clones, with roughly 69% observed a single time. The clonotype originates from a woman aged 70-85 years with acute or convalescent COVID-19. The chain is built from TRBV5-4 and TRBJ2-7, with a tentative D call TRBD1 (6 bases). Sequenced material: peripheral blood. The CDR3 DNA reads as TGTGCCAGCAGCTTGGCGCGACAGGACGAGCAGTACTTC. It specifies CASSLARQDEQYF.